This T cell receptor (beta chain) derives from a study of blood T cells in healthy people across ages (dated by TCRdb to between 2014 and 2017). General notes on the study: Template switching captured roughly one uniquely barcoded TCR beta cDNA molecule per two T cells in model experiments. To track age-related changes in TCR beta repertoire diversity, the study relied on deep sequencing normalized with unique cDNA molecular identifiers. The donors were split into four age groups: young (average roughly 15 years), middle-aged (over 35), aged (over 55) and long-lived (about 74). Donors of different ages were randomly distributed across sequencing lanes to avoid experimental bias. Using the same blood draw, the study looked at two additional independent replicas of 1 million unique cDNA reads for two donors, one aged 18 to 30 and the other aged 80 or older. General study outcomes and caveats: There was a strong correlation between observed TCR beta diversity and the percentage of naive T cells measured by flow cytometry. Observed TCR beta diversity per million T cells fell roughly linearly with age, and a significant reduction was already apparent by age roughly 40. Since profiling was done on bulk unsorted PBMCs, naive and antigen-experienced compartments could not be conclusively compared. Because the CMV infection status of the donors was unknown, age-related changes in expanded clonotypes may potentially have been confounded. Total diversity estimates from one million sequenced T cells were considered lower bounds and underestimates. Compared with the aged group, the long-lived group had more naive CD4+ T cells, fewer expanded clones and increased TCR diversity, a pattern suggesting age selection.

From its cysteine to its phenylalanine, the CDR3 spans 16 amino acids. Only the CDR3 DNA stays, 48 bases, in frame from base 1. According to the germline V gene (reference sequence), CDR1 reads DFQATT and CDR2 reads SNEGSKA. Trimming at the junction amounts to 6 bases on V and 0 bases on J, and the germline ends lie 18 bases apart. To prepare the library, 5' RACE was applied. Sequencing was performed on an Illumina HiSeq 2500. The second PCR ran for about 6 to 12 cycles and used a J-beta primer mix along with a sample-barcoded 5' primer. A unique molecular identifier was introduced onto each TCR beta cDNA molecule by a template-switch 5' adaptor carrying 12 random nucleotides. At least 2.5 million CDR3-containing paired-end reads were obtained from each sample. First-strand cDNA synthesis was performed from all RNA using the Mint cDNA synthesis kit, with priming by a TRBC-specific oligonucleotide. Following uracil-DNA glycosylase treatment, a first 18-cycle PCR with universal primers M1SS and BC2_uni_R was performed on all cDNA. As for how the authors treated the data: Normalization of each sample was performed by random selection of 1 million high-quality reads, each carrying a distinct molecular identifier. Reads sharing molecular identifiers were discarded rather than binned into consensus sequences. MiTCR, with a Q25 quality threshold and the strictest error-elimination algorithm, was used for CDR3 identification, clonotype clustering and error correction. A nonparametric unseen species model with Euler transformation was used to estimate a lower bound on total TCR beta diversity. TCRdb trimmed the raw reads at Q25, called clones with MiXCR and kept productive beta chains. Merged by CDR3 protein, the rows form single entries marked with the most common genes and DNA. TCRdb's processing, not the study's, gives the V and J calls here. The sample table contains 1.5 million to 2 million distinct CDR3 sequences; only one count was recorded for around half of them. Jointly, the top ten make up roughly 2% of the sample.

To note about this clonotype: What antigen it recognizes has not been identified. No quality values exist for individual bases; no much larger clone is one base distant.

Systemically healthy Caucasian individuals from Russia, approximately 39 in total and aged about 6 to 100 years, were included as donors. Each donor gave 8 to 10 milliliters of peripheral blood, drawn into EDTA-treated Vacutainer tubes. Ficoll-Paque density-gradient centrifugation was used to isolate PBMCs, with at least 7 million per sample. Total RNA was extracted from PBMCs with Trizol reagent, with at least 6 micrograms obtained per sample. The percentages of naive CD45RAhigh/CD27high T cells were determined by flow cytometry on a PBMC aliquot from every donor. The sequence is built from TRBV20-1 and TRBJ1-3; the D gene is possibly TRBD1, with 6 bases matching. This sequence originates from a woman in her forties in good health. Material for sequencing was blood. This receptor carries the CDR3 CSAPGQGLYSGNTIYF. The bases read TGCAGTGCCCCGGGGCAGGGGCTCTACTCTGGAAACACCATATATTTT.